This T cell receptor beta chain was identified in a study of T cells in Graves' hyperthyroidism and ophthalmopathy. RNA transcripts were the template for amplifying TCR beta CDR3 regions. TCR CDR3 regions were first amplified by RT-PCR with HTBI primers. TCRdb reanalysed the multiplex PCR reads using MiXCR and keeps one entry per CDR3 protein. The table includes about 130,000 distinct CDR3 sequences, 22% detected once. It was at first hyperthyroidism diagnosis, before any ophthalmopathy symptoms, that the blood sample was taken. CDR3 length equals 13 residues. Deletions cut 3 bases from V and 4 bases from J, with 8 bases between. Germline V gene lookup returns CDR1 LGHDT and CDR2 YNNKEL (reference sequence). In the case of this clonotype: A much larger clone sits a single nucleotide away, making a read error possible.

Sample: blood. The chain recombines TRBV3-1 with TRBJ2-3, with unresolved D. This TCR derives from a woman aged 50 to 60 with Graves' hyperthyroidism that later progressed to Graves' ophthalmopathy. The CDR3 DNA sequence: TGTGCCAGCAGCCATCGGAGCTCAGATACGCAGTATTTT. Translated, it gives CASSHRSSDTQYF.